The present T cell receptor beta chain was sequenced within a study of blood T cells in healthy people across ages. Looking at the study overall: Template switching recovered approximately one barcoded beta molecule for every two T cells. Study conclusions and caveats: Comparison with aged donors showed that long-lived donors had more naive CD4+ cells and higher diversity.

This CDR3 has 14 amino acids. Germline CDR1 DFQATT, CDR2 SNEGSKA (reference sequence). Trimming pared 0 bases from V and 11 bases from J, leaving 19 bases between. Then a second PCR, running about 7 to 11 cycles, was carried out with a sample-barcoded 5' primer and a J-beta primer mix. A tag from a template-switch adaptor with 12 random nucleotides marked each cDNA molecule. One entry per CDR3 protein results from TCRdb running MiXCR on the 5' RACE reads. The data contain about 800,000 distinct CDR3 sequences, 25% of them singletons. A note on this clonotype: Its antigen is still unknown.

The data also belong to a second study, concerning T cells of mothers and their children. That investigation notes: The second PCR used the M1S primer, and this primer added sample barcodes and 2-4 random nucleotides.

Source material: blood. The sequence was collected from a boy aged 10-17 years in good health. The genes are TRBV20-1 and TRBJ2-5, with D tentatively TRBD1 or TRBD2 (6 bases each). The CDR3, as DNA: TGCAGTGCTAGAGAGCCGGGACGCGGAGGGGGGCAGTACTTC. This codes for CSAREPGRGGGQYF.